The entry below gives a single TCR beta chain sequence along with its context. This CDR3 has 15 residues. Germline V CDR1 and CDR2: SGHTA, FQGNSA. J was trimmed by 10 bases and V by 5 bases; bases with no gene match: 10. The data were taken from a study of blood T cell repertoires in COVID-19. How the authors handled the data: Cell counts per sample came from amplifying reference gene primers. Sequencing used immunoSEQ multiplex PCR; TCRdb keeps in-frame clones, though not all of them. Clone size and V and J calls were adopted from that table, with D and trimming inferred from the DNA. The top ten hold about an eighth of the sample, which has nearly 90,000 clones, about two thirds seen once.

The specimen sequenced was peripheral blood. This chain links TRBV7-2 with TRBJ1-6; 8 nucleotides match TRBD1. This TCR was sampled from a woman aged 80 or over with acute or convalescent COVID-19. CDR3 region: CASSVMTGDISPLHF. CDR3 sequence (DNA): TGTGCCAGCAGCGTCATGACAGGGGATATATCACCCCTCCACTTT.